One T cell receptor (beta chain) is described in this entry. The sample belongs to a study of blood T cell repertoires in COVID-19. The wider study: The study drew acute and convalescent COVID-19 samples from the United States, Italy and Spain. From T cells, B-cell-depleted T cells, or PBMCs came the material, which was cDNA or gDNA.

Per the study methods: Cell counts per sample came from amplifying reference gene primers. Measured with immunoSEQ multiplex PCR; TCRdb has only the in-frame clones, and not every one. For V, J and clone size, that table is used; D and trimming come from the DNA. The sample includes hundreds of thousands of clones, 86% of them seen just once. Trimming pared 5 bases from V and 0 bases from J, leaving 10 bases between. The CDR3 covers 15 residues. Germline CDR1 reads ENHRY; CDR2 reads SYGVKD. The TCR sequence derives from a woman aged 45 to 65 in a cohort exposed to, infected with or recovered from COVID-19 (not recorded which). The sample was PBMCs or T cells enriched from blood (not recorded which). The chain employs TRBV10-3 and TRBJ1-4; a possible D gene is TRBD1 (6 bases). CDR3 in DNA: TGTGCCATCAGTAAGACAGGCGCAACTAATGAAAAACTGTTTTTT. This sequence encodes CAISKTGATNEKLFF.